The clone carrying this T cell receptor (beta chain) came up a few times. The time point was: sample taken at primary tumor resection. Whole RNA came from tumor, nontumor lung or frozen PBMC and was sequenced without being sorted. This entry is derived from a study of spatial heterogeneity in lung cancer. The CDR3 has 15 amino acids. V was pared by 5 bases and J by 0 bases, with 11 bases between. Germline V lookup: CDR1 MGHRA, CDR2 YSYEKL. Single TCR cDNA molecules each had their own unique molecular identifier. TCRdb re-analysed the 5' RACE reads in MiXCR, keeping a single row per CDR3 protein. The data contain about 60,000 distinct CDR3 sequences, 7.5% to 9% of them singletons.

The sequence was obtained from a female donor with early-stage non-small cell lung cancer. The chain is built from TRBV4-1 and TRBJ1-5; D is perhaps TRBD1 (5 bases). The starting material was PBMCs, obtained at surgery. In nucleotides, the CDR3 is TGCGCCAGCAGCTTGGGGGAATATAGCAATCAGCCCCAGCATTTT. Its protein product is CASSLGEYSNQPQHF.